Listed here is a single T cell receptor beta chain. This sample stems from a study of blood T cell repertoires in COVID-19. Study information: The United States, Italy and Spain were the sources of the acute and convalescent COVID-19 samples. The cDNA or gDNA used as material had been derived from T cells, B-cell-depleted T cells, or PBMCs.

Authors' analysis steps: Amplification from reference gene primers served as the basis for estimated nucleated cell counts. Libraries were prepared by immunoSEQ multiplex PCR; TCRdb keeps only in-frame clonotypes and omits some of them. D and trimming come from the DNA, and the V and J calls and clone size come from that table. Counted here are roughly 300,000 clones, more than 70% occurring once; the ten biggest clones make up around 1.7%. Germline CDR1 and CDR2: GTSNPN and SVGIG (reference sequence). CDR3 length equals 11 residues. Trimming removed 2 bases from V and 5 bases from J, with 7 bases in between.

This clonotype originated in a woman between 45 and 60 years old with acute or convalescent COVID-19. Material: peripheral blood. J is TRBJ2-7 and V is TRBV30; D is unclear. CDR3 nucleotide sequence: TGTGCCTGGAGTAAACTAAACGAGCAGTACTTC. As protein: CAWSKLNEQYF. Filled out from reference TRBV30 and TRBJ2-7, the complete variable domain reads SQTIHQWPATLVQPVGSPLSLECTVEGTSNPNLYWYRQAAGRGLQLLFYSVGIGQISSEVPQNLSASRPQDRQFILSSKKLLLSDSGFYLCAWSKLNEQYFGPGTRLTVT.